These 8 T cell receptor beta chains were sequenced from one sample in a study of STAT5B mutations in CD4+ large granular lymphocyte leukemia. The table came from immunoSEQ multiplex PCR; TCRdb's copy has only in-frame clones and leaves some out. Among 40,000 to 45,000 clones listed, around 81% were seen once. The specimen was CD4+ T cells from blood buffy coats. The receptors here all came from a human donor in good health.

The rearrangement joins TRBV14 to TRBJ1-5; D is possibly TRBD1 (5 bases). From germline, CDR1 is SGHDN and CDR2 FVKESK. The V end was cut by 1 base, the J end by 7 bases, with 8 bases between. The CDR3 totals 13 residues. CDR3 DNA sequence: TGTGCCAGCAGCCAAGGGGGGTTCCAGCCCCAGCATTTT. Amino acid sequence: CASSQGGFQPQHF. Full variable domain (missing parts from reference TRBV14 and TRBJ1-5): EAGVTQFPSHSVIEKGQTVTLRCDPISGHDNLYWYRRVMGKEIKFLLHFVKESKQDESGMPNNRFLAERTGGTYSTLKVQPAELEDSGVYFCASSQGGFQPQHFGDGTRLSIL.

This clone has just a few counts. The chain recombines TRBV6-5 with TRBJ1-1; TRBD1 might be the D (6 bases). Germline CDR1 and CDR2: MNHEY and SVGAGI. The length of the CDR3 is 14 residues. The germline V and J ends were trimmed by 6 bases and 2 bases, with 13 bases remaining between them. The CDR3 spells CASRAGQHNTEAFF. Here the CDR3 DNA reads TGTGCCAGCAGGGCCGGACAGCATAACACTGAAGCTTTCTTT.

This chain connects TRBV4-1 to TRBJ1-6; no clear D. The germline gives CDR1 MGHRA, CDR2 YSYEKL. The CDR3 loop spans 15 amino acids. The germline V and J ends were trimmed by 1 base and 10 bases, with 14 bases remaining between them. CDR3 sequence (DNA): TGCGCCAGCAGCCAAGCCGTTCCCCTTGGCTCACCCCTCCACTTT. Encoded protein: CASSQAVPLGSPLHF.

This clone was found a few times. The V call is TRBV2, the J call TRBJ1-2; tentatively, D is TRBD1 (5 bases). Germline lookup yields CDR1 SNHLY and CDR2 FYNNEI. V was trimmed by 2 bases and J by 5 bases, leaving 9 bases between them. CDR3 length: 13 residues. The DNA for the CDR3 is TGTGCCAGCAGTGAATTTCCAGGGTATGGCTACACCTTC. It yields the protein CASSEFPGYGYTF.

This clone came up once. The chain carries TRBV5-1 and TRBJ2-1; 14 positions agree with TRBD2. There are 17 residues in the CDR3. J lost 6 bases, V lost 0 bases, and 5 bases had no gene match. Germline lookup yields CDR1 SGHRS and CDR2 YFSETQ. CDR3 amino acids: CASSLGGGTSGGNEQFF. The CDR3 nucleotides read TGCGCCAGCAGCTTGGGGGGAGGGACTAGCGGGGGCAATGAGCAGTTCTTC.

V gene TRBV2 combines with J gene TRBJ2-1; 7 positions match TRBD2. The V segment lost 2 bases and the J segment 10 bases; nucleotides outside the gene matches: 17. CDR3 length: 17 amino acids. In germline, CDR1 is SNHLY, CDR2 FYNNEI. This CDR3 reads CASSEWGSGWEGIEQFF. Here the CDR3 DNA reads TGTGCCAGCAGTGAATGGGGGTCTGGGTGGGAGGGCATCGAGCAGTTCTTC.

This clone came up a few times. V and J are TRBV25-1 and TRBJ1-2, with D uncertain. Trimming took 6 bases from V and 8 from J, leaving 13 bases between them. From germline, CDR1 is MGHDK and CDR2 SYGVNS. The CDR3 sequence is 12 residues long. The CDR3 DNA follows: TGTGCCAGCAGGATTGGCTGGTCCGGCTACACCTTC. The encoded protein is CASRIGWSGYTF.

This CDR3 is CASSVRQGIAFF. The CDR3 DNA sequence: TGTGCCAGCAGCGTAAGACAGGGTATAGCTTTCTTT. V gene TRBV5-6 combines with J gene TRBJ1-1; 7 bases are shared with TRBD1. The CDR3 contains 12 residues. Germline assignment: CDR1 SGHDT and CDR2 YYEEEE. V trimming: 4 bases; J trimming: 10 bases; junction bases outside the gene matches: 7.